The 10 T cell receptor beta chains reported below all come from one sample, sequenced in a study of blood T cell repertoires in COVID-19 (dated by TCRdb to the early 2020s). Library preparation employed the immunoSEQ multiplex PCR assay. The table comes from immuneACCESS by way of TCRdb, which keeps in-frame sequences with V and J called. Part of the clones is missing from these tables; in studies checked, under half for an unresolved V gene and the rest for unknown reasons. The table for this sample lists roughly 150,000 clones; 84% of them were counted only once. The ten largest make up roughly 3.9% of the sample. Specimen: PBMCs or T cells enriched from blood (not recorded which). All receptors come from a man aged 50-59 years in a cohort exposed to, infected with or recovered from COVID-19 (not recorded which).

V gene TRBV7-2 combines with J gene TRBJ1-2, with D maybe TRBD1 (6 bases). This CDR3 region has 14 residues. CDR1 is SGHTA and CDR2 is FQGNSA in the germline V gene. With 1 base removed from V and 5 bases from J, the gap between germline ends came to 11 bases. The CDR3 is CASSLETGPYGYTF. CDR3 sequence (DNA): TGTGCCAGCAGCTTAGAGACAGGCCCTTATGGCTACACCTTC.

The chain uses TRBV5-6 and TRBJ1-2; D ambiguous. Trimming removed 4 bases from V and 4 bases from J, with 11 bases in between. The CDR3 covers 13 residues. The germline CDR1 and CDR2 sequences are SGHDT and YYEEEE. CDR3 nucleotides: TGTGCCAGCAGCCCAGGACTTACCTATGGCTACACCTTC. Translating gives CASSPGLTYGYTF.

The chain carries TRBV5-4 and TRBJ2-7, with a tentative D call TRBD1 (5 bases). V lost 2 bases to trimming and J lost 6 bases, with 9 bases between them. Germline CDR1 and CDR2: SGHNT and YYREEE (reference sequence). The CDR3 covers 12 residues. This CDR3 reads CASSFGAVEQYF. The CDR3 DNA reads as TGTGCCAGCAGCTTTGGGGCCGTCGAGCAGTACTTC.

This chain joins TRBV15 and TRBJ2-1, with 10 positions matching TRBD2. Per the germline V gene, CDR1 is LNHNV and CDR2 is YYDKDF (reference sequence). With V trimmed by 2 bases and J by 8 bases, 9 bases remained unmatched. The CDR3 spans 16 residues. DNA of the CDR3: TGTGCCACCAGCAGAACCACTAGCGGGATCCTTGATGAGCAGTTCTTC. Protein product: CATSRTTSGILDEQFF. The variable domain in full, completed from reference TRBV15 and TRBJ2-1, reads DAMVIQNPRYQVTQFGKPVTLSCSQTLNHNVMYWYQQKSSQAPKLLFHYYDKDFNNEADTPDNFQSRRPNTSFCFLDIRSPGLGDTAMYLCATSRTTSGILDEQFFGPGTRLTVL.

CDR3 sequence: CASSQDLDSYNEQFF. Here the CDR3 DNA reads TGCGCCAGCAGCCAAGATCTGGACAGTTACAATGAGCAGTTCTTC. This chain joins TRBV4-3 and TRBJ2-1, with D possibly matching TRBD1 (6 bases). This CDR3 is 15 amino acids long. Germline loops: CDR1 LGHNA, CDR2 YSLEER. The V end was cut by 0 bases, the J end by 4 bases, with 10 bases between.

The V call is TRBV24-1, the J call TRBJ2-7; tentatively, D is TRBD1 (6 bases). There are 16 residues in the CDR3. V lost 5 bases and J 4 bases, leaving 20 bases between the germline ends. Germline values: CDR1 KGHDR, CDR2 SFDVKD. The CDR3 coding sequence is TGTGCCACCAGTGCCTCCCAGGGGCCGCTAGGGTACGAGCAGTACTTC. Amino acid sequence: CATSASQGPLGYEQYF.

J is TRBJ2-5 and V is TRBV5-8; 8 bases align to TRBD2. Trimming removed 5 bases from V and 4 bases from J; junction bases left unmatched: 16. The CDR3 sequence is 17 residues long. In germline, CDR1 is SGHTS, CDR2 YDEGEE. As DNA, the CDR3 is TGTGCCAGCAGTCCATTTAGGCAGCGGGAGCTGGGAGAGACCCAGTACTTC. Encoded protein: CASSPFRQRELGETQYF. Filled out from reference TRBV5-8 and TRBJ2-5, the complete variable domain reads EAGVTQSPTHLIKTRGQQATLRCSPISGHTSVYWYQQALGLGLQFLLWYDEGEERNRGNFPPRFSGRQFPNYSSELNVNALELEDSALYLCASSPFRQRELGETQYFGPGTRLLVL.

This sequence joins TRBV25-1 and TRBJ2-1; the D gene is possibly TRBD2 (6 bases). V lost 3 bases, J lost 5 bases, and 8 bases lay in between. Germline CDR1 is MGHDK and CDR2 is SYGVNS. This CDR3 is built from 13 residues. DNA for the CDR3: TGTGCCAGCAGTGATTGGGGGGACAATGAGCAGTTCTTC. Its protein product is CASSDWGDNEQFF.

The CDR3 loop is CASSPSGQLLETQYF. The CDR3 nucleotides read TGTGCCAGCAGCCCCAGCGGTCAGCTCTTGGAGACCCAGTACTTC. J is TRBJ2-5 and V is TRBV7-2; weak D call: TRBD2 (5 bases). Germline V gene lookup returns CDR1 SGHTA and CDR2 FQGNSA. There are 15 residues in the CDR3. Trimming pared 5 bases from V and 5 bases from J, leaving 18 bases between.

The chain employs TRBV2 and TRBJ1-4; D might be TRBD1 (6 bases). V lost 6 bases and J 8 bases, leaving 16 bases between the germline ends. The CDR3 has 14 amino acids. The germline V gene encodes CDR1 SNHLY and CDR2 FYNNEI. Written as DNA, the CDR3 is TGTGCCAGCAGGGAACAGGGTCCTTCCGAAAAACTGTTTTTT. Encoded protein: CASREQGPSEKLFF.